This TCR beta chain was obtained from a study of blood T cell repertoires in COVID-19. The CDR3 contains 15 residues. Germline CDR1 reads SGHRS; CDR2 reads YFSETQ. V shed 3 bases, J shed 3 bases, and the junction held 6 bases outside the gene matches. Sequencing was performed with immunoSEQ multiplex PCR; in TCRdb, only in-frame clones are kept and a portion is missing. The sample includes fewer than 350,000 clones, about 86% of them seen just once. The sequencing input was PBMCs or T cells enriched from blood (not recorded which). The chain employs TRBV5-1 and TRBJ1-2; 9 bases are a match to TRBD1. This receptor was identified in a woman aged 35 to 49 with acute COVID-19. This CDR3 is CASSSPGQGHYGYTF. CDR3 nucleotides: TGCGCCAGCAGCTCTCCGGGACAGGGACACTATGGCTACACCTTC.